The T cell receptor beta chain under discussion was sequenced for a study of somatic mutations in cytotoxic T cells in rheumatoid arthritis. The CDR3 length is 16 residues. Germline V gene lookup returns CDR1 SGHNT and CDR2 YENEEA. The V gene end was trimmed by 0 bases and the J gene end by 6 bases; junction bases not matched to a gene: 7. The table came from immunoSEQ multiplex PCR; TCRdb's copy has only in-frame clones and leaves some out. The sample lists over 15,000 clones; roughly 80% were seen once. The V call is TRBV11-3, the J call TRBJ2-1; 8 nucleotides align to TRBD2. Sequencing was performed on CD8+ T cells sorted from blood. The TCR comes from an adult with rheumatoid arthritis. CDR3 in DNA: TGTGCCAGCAGCTTAGATCCTGCGGGGGGCCGCAATGAGCAGTTCTTC. Its translation: CASSLDPAGGRNEQFF. The complete variable domain, with remaining parts taken from reference TRBV11-3 and TRBJ2-1, reads EAGVVQSPRYKIIEKKQPVAFWCNPISGHNTLYWYLQNLGQGPELLIRYENEEAVDDSQLPKDRFSAERLKGVDSTLKIQPAELGDSAVYLCASSLDPAGGRNEQFFGPGTRLTVL.